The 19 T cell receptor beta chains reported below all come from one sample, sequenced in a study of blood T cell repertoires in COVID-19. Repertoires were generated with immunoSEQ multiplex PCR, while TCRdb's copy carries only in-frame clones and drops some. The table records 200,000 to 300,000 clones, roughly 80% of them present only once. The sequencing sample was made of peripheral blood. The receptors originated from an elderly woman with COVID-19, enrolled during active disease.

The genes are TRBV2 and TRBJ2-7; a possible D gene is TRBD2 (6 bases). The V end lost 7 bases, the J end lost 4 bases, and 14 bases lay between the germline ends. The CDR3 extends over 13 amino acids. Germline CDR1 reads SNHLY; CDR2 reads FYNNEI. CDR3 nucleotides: TGTGCCAGCATACGGGAGAAGGGGTACGAGCAGTACTTC. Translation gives CASIREKGYEQYF.

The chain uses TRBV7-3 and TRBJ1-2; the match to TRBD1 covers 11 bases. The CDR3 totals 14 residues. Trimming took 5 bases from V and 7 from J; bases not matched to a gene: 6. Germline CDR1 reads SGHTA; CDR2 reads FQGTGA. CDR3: CASSPSGTGGGYTF. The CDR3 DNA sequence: TGTGCCAGCAGCCCCTCCGGGACAGGGGGTGGCTACACCTTC. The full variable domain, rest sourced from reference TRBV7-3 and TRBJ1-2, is GAGVSQTPSNKVTEKGKYVELRCDPISGHTALYWYRQSLGQGPEFLIYFQGTGAADDSGLPNDRFFAVRPEGSVSTLKIQRTERGDSAVYLCASSPSGTGGGYTFGSGTRLTVV.

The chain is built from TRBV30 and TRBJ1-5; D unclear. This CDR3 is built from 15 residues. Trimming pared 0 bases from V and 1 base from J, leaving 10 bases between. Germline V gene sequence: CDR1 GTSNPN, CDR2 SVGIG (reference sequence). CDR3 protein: CAWSVRGSSNQPQHF. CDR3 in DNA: TGTGCCTGGAGTGTACGAGGGTCCAGCAATCAGCCCCAGCATTTT.

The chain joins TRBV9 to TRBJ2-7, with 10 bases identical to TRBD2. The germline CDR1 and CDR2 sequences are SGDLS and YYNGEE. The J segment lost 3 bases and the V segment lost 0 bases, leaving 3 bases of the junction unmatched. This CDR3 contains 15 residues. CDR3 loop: CASSVEASGGYEQYF. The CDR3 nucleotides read TGTGCCAGCAGCGTAGAAGCTAGCGGGGGCTACGAGCAGTACTTC.

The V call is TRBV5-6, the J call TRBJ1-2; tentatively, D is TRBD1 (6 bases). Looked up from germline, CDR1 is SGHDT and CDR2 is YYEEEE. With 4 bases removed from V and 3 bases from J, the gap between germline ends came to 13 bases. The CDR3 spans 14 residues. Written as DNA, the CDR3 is TGTGCCAGCAGCCCCGGGACACCTTACTATGGCTACACCTTC. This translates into CASSPGTPYYGYTF. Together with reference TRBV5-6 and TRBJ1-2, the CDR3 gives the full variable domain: DAGVTQSPTHLIKTRGQQVTLRCSPKSGHDTVSWYQQALGQGPQFIFQYYEEEERQRGNFPDRFSGHQFPNYSSELNVNALLLGDSALYLCASSPGTPYYGYTFGSGTRLTVV.

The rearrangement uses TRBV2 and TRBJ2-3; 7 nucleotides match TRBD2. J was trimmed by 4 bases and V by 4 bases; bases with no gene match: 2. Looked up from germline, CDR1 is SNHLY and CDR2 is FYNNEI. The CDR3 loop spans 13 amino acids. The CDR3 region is CASSGGRPDTQYF. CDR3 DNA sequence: TGTGCCAGCAGTGGCGGGAGACCAGATACGCAGTATTTT.

The CDR3 loop is CASSEYKGILGETQYF. CDR3 DNA: TGTGCCAGCAGCGAATATAAGGGGATCCTGGGGGAGACCCAGTACTTC. The chain links TRBV5-4 to TRBJ2-5; tentative D call: TRBD1 (5 bases). The CDR3 runs to 16 residues. Trimming left V 4 bases short and J 5 bases short, with 21 bases between. CDR1 is SGHNT and CDR2 is YYREEE in the germline V gene (reference sequence).

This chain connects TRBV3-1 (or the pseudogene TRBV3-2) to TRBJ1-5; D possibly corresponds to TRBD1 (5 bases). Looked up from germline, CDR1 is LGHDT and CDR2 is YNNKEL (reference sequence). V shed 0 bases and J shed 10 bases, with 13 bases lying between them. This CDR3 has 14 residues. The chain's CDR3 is CASSQEAGWAPQHF. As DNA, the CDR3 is TGTGCCAGCAGCCAAGAGGCAGGGTGGGCCCCCCAGCATTTT.

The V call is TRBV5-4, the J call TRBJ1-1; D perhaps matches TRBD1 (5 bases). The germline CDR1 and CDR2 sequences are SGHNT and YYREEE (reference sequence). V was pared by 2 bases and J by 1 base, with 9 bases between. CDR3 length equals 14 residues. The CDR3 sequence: CASSFKGRNTEAFF. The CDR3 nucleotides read TGTGCCAGCAGCTTCAAGGGGCGGAACACTGAAGCTTTCTTT.

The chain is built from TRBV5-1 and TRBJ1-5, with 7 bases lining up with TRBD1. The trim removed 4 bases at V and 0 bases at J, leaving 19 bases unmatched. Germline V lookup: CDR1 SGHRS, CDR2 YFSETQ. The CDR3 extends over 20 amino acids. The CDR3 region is CASSLRPRDSLLISNQPQHF. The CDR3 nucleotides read TGCGCCAGCAGCCTCCGTCCCCGGGACAGTCTTCTTATTAGCAATCAGCCCCAGCATTTT.

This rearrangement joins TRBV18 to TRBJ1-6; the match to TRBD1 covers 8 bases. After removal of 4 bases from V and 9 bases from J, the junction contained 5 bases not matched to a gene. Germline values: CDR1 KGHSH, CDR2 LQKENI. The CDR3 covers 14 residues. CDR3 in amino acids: CASSLGTGPSPLHF. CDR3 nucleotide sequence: TGTGCCAGCTCACTCGGGACAGGACCTTCACCCCTCCACTTT.

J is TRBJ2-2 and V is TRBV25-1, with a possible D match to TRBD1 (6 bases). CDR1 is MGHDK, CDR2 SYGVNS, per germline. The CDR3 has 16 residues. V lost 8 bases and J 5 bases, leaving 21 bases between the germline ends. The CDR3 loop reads CASSDSAGRNTGELFF. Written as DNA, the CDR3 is TGTGCCAGCTCGGACAGTGCTGGGCGGAATACCGGGGAGCTGTTTTTT.

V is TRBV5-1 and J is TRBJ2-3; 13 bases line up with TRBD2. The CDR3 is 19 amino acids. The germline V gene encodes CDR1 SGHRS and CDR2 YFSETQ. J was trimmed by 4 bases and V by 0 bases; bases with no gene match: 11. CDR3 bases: TGCGCCAGCAGCTTGGTACTAGCGGGAGGGCCAAGTTCCGCAGATACGCAGTATTTT. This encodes CASSLVLAGGPSSADTQYF.

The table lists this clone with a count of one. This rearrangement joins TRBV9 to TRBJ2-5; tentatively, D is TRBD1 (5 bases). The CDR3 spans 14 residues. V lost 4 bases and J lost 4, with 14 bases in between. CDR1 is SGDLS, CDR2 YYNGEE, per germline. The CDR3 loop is CASSPRGRAETQYF. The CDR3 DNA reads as TGTGCCAGCAGCCCAAGGGGAAGGGCAGAGACCCAGTACTTC.

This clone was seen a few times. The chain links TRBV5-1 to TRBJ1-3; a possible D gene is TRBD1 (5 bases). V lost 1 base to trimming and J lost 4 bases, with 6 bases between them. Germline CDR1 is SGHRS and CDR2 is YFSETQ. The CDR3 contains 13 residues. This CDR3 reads CASSLQGGNTIYF. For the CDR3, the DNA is TGCGCCAGCAGCTTGCAGGGAGGAAACACCATATATTTT.

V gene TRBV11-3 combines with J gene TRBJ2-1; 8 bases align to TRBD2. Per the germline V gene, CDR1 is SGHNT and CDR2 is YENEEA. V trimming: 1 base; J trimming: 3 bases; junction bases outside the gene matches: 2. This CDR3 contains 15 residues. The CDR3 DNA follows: TGTGCCAGCAGCTTAGGTAGCGGGGTCTACAATGAGCAGTTCTTC. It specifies CASSLGSGVYNEQFF.

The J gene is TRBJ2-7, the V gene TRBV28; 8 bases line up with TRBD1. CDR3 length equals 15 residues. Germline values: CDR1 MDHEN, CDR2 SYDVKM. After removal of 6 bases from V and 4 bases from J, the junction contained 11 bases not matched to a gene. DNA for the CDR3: TGTGCCAGCAGGGCAGGGGGCGGCTCCTTTTACGAGCAGTACTTC. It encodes CASRAGGGSFYEQYF. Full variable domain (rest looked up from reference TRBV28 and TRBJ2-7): DVKVTQSSRYLVKRTGEKVFLECVQDMDHENMFWYRQDPGLGLRLIYFSYDVKMKEKGDIPEGYSVSREKKERFSLILESASTNQTSMYLCASRAGGGSFYEQYFGPGTRLTVT.

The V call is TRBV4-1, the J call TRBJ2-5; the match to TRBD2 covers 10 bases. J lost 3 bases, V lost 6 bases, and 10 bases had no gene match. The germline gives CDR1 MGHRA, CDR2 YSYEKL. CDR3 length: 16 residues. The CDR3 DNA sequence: TGCGCCAGCAGTCGCGGCGGAGGACTAGCGGAAGAGACCCAGTACTTC. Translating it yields CASSRGGGLAEETQYF.

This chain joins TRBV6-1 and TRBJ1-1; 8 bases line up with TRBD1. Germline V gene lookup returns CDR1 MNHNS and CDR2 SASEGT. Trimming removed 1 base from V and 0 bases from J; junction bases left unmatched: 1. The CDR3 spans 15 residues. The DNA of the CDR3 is TGTGCCAGCAGTGAAGAGGGACAGGTGAACACTGAAGCTTTCTTT. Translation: CASSEEGQVNTEAFF.